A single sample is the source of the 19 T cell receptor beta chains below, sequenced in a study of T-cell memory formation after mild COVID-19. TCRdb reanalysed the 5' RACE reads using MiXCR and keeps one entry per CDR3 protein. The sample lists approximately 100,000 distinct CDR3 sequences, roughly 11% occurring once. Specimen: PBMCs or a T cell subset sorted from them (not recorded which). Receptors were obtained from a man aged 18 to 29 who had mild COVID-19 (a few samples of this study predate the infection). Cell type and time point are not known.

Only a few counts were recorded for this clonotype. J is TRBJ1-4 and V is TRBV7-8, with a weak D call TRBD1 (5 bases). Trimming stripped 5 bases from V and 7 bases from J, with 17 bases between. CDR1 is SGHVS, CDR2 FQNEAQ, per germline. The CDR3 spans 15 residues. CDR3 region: CASSRTGTGGEKLFF. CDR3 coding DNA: TGTGCCAGCAGCCGAACCGGGACTGGTGGTGAAAAACTGTTTTTT.

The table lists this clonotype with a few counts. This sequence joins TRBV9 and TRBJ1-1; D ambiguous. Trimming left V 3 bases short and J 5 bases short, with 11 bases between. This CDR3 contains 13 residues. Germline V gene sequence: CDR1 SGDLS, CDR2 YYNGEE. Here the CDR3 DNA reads TGTGCCAGCAGCGCGGACTGGTCGACTGAAGCTTTCTTT. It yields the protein CASSADWSTEAFF.

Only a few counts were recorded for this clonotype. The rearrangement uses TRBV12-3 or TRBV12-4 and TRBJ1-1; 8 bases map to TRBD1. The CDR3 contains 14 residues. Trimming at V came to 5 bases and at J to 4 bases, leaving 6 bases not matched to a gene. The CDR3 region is CASSPGQDLTEAFF. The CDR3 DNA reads TGTGCCAGCAGTCCGGGACAGGATCTCACTGAAGCTTTCTTT.

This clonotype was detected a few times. The CDR3 sequence is CAIGLDRDPNEQYF. The CDR3 bases are TGTGCCATCGGACTAGACAGGGACCCAAACGAGCAGTACTTC. V usage is TRBV10-3 and J usage is TRBJ2-7, with D perhaps matching TRBD1 or TRBD2 (7 bases each). This CDR3 spans 14 amino acids. V was trimmed by 8 bases and J by 5 bases, leaving 19 bases between them. Per germline, CDR1 ENHRY and CDR2 SYGVKD.

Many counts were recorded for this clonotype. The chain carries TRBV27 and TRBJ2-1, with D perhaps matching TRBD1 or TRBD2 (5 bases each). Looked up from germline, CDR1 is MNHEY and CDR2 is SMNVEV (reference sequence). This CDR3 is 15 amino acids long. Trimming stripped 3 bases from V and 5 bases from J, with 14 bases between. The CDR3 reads CASSFSAVGHNEQFF. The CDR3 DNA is TGTGCCAGCAGTTTTTCGGCAGTGGGACACAATGAGCAGTTCTTC.

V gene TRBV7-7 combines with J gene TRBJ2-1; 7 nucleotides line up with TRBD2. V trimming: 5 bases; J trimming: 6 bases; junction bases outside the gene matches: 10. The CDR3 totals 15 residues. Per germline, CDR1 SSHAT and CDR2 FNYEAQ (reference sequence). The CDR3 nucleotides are TGTGCCAGCAGCCCGTGGGAGGGCGCCATCAATGAGCAGTTCTTC. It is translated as CASSPWEGAINEQFF.

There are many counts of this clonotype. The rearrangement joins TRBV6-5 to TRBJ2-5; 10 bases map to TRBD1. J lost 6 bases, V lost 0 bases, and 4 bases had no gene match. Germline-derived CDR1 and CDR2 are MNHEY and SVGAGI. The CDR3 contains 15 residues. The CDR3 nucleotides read TGTGCCAGCAGTTACTCGACAGGGGGCGGGAAGACCCAGTACTTC. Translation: CASSYSTGGGKTQYF.

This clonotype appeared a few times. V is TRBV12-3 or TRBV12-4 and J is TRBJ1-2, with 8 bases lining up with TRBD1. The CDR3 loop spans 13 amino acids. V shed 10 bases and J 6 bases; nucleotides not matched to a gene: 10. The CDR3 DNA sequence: TGTGCCACCGCCGAGGGCAGGGGGCATGGCTACACCTTC. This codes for CATAEGRGHGYTF.

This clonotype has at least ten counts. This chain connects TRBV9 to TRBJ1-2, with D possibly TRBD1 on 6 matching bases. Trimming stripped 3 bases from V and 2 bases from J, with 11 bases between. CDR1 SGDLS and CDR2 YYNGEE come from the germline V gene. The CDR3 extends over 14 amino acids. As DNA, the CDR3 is TGTGCCAGCAGCGCCGCGGACAGCAACTATGGCTACACCTTC. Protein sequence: CASSAADSNYGYTF.

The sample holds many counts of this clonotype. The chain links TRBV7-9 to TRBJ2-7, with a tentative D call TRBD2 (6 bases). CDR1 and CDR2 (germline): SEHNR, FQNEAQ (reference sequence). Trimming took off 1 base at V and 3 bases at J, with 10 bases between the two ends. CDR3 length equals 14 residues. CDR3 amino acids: CASSLVGGSYEQYV. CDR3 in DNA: TGTGCCAGCAGCTTAGTCGGGGGTAGCTACGAGCAGTACGTC.

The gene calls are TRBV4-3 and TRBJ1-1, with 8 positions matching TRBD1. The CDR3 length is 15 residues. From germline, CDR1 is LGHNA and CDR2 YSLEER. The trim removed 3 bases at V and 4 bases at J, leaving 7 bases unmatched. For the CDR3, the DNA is TGCGCCAGCAGCCAGCACAGGGGGAGCCGCACTGAAGCTTTCTTT. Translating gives CASSQHRGSRTEAFF.

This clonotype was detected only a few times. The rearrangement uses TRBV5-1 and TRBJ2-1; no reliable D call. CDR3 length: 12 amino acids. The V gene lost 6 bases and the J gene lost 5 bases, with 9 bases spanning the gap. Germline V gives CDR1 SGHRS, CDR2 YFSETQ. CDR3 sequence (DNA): TGCGCCAGCACTCAAACGGACAATGAGCAGTTCTTC. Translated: CASTQTDNEQFF.

The CDR3 region is CASSLGNLIFNEQFF. For the CDR3, the DNA is TGTGCCAGCAGCTTGGGAAACCTTATATTCAATGAGCAGTTCTTC. The chain couples TRBV7-9 to TRBJ2-1, with unresolved D. Germline CDR1 and CDR2: SEHNR and FQNEAQ (reference sequence). This CDR3 has 15 amino acids. The ends were cut back, 3 bases at V and 6 bases at J, with 15 bases in the middle.

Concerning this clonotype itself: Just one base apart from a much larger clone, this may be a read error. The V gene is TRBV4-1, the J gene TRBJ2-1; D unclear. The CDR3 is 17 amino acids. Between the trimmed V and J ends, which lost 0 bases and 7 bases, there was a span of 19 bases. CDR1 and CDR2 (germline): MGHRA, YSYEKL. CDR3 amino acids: CASSQEENSLRLNEQFF. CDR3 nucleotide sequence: TGCGCCAGCAGCCAAGAAGAGAACAGCCTCCGTCTGAATGAGCAGTTCTTC.

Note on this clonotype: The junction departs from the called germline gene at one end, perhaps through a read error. CDR3 protein: CARSLYQGSQPQHF. The CDR3 DNA is TGTGCCAGAAGCTTATATCAGGGGAGTCAGCCCCAGCATTTT. The genes are TRBV7-8 and TRBJ1-5; a possible D gene is TRBD1 (6 bases). The CDR3 extends over 14 amino acids. CDR1 is SGHVS and CDR2 is FQNEAQ in the germline V gene. Full variable domain (outside the CDR3, taken from reference TRBV7-8 and TRBJ1-5): GAGVSQSPRYKVAKRGQDVALRCDPISGHVSLFWYQQALGQGPEFLTYFQNEAQLDKSGLPSDRFFAERPEGSVSTLKIQRTQQEDSAVYLCARSLYQGSQPQHFGDGTRLSIL.

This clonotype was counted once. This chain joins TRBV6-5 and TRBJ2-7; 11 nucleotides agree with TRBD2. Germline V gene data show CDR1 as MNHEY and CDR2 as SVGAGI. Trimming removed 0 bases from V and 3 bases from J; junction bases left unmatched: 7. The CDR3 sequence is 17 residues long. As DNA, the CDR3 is TGTGCCAGCAGTTACTCTAATAGCGGGAGGGCCAACTACGAGCAGTACTTC. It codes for CASSYSNSGRANYEQYF.

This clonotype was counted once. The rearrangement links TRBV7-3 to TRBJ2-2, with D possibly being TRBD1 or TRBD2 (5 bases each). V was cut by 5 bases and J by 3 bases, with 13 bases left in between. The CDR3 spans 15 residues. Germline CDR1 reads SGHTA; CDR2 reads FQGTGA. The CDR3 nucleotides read TGTGCCAGCAGCCTCGGTTTGGGGGACACCGGGGAGCTGTTTTTT. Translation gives CASSLGLGDTGELFF.

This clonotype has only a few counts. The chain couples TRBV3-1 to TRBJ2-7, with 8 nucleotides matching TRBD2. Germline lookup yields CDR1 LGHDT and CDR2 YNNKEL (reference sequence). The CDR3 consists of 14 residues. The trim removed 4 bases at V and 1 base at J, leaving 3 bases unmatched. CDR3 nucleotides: TGTGCCAGCAGCCCTGAGCGGGGGTCCTACGAGCAGTACTTC. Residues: CASSPERGSYEQYF.

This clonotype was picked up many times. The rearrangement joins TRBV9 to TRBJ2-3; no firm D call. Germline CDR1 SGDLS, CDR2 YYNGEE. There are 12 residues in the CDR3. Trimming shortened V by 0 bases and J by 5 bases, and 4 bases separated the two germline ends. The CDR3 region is CASSVVVDTQYF. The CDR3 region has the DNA TGTGCCAGCAGCGTAGTGGTAGATACGCAGTATTTT.